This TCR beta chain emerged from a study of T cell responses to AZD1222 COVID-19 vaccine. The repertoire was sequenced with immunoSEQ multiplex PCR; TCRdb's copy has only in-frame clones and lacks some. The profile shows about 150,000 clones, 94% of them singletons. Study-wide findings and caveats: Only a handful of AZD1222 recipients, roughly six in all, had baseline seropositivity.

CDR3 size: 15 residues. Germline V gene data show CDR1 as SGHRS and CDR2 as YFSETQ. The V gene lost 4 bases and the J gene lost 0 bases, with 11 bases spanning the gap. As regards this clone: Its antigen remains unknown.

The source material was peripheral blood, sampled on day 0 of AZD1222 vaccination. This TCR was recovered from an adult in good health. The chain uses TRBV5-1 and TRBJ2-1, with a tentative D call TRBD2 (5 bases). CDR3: CASSTGTSSYNEQFF. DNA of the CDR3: TGCGCCAGCAGCACCGGTACTAGCTCCTACAATGAGCAGTTCTTC.